This T cell receptor (beta chain) came from a study of blood T cell repertoires in COVID-19. Study-level information: The cDNA or gDNA used as material had been derived from T cells, B-cell-depleted T cells, or PBMCs.

Clones were read by immunoSEQ multiplex PCR, and TCRdb kept only the in-frame ones, dropping some. The sample lists about 200,000 clones, roughly 87% occurring once. Assignments of participants to cohorts depended upon their own reported clinical history. The CDR3 is 16 residues long. With 0 bases clipped from V and 6 bases from J, the junction kept 7 bases outside the gene matches. The germline V gene encodes CDR1 SGHRS and CDR2 YFSETQ. The chain uses TRBV5-1 and TRBJ2-3, with 10 bases lining up with TRBD2. Sequenced input: PBMCs or T cells enriched from blood (not recorded which). The clonotype originates from a woman aged 25-40 years who had recovered from COVID-19. The CDR3 reads CASSLVTSGVRDTQYF. CDR3 DNA: TGCGCCAGCAGCTTGGTTACTAGCGGGGTGAGGGATACGCAGTATTTT.